A selection of T cell receptor beta chains follows, all from one sample in a study of blood T cell repertoires in COVID-19. Libraries were prepared by immunoSEQ multiplex PCR; TCRdb keeps only in-frame clonotypes and omits some of them. Counted here are 250,000 or so clones, 87% occurring once; the ten biggest clones make up over 1.2%. Material for sequencing was peripheral blood. These receptors originate from a woman aged 35 to 49 who had recovered from COVID-19. The CDR3 runs from the conserved cysteine through the conserved F or W. D genes are given only for firm matches. The listing skips clone size in some rows; elsewhere it reads once, few, many or a size class.

D,J,V,size,CDR3,DNA
NA,TRBJ1-2,TRBV3-1/TRBV3-2,few,CASSHWGLGYGYTF,TGTGCCAGCAGCCATTGGGGGCTCGGCTATGGCTACACCTTC
TRBD1,TRBJ1-1,TRBV5-5,NA,CASSSTGTVMNTEAFF,TGTGCCAGCAGCTCCACCGGGACAGTCATGAACACTGAAGCTTTCTTT
NA,TRBJ1-1,TRBV5-1,NA,CASSLMNGGTEAFF,TGCGCCAGCAGCTTGATGAACGGGGGAACTGAAGCTTTCTTT
NA,TRBJ1-1,TRBV27,NA,CASMKGWDTEAFF,TGTGCCAGCATGAAGGGGTGGGACACTGAAGCTTTCTTT
TRBD1,TRBJ2-7,TRBV11-2,NA,CASSLQMGQIYEQYF,TGTGCCAGCAGCTTACAAATGGGACAGATCTACGAGCAGTACTTC
TRBD1,TRBJ2-7,TRBV7-9,NA,CASSLVVGTGIYEQYF,TGTGCCAGCAGCTTAGTAGTCGGGACAGGGATCTACGAGCAGTACTTC
TRBD1,TRBJ1-6,TRBV7-8,NA,CASRSRQGVGNSPLHF,TGTGCCAGCAGATCACGACAGGGGGTCGGTAATTCACCCCTCCACTTT
TRBD1,TRBJ1-4,TRBV6-1,NA,CASSEAAGTEASKLFF,TGTGCCAGCAGTGAAGCGGCAGGGACAGAGGCTTCAAAGCTGTTTTTT
TRBD1,TRBJ1-2,TRBV4-3,NA,CASSQLLTGHYGYTF,TGCGCCAGCAGCCAACTATTGACAGGGCACTATGGCTACACCTTC
TRBD1,TRBJ2-7,TRBV7-2,NA,CASSPGTGVAYEQYF,TGTGCCAGCAGCCCCGGGACAGGGGTGGCCTACGAGCAGTACTTC
NA,TRBJ2-5,TRBV11-2,NA,CASSPQGRGQETQYF,TGTGCCAGCAGTCCCCAGGGGCGGGGGCAAGAGACCCAGTACTTC
NA,TRBJ1-6,TRBV7-9,NA,CASSLDPSSYNSPLHF,TGTGCCAGCAGCTTAGATCCGTCCTCCTATAATTCACCCCTCCACTTT
TRBD2,TRBJ2-3,TRBV6-4,NA,CASSDFAGGRYTQYF,TGTGCCAGCAGTGACTTCGCGGGGGGGCGGTATACGCAGTATTTT
NA,TRBJ2-1,TRBV4-1,NA,CASSRNREWWEQFF,TGCGCCAGCAGTAGGAACAGGGAGTGGTGGGAGCAGTTCTTC
TRBD1,TRBJ1-1,TRBV27,NA,CASSSQGAHTEAFF,TGTGCCAGCAGTTCCCAGGGGGCTCACACTGAAGCTTTCTTT
NA,TRBJ1-1,TRBV28,NA,CASSFSSGGLAEAFF,TGTGCCAGCAGTTTTTCCTCCGGGGGGTTGGCTGAAGCTTTCTTT
NA,TRBJ1-5,TRBV6-2/TRBV6-3,few,CASSYGPHRGNQPQHF,TGTGCCAGCAGTTATGGGCCGCACAGGGGCAATCAGCCCCAGCATTTT
NA,TRBJ1-4,TRBV4-3,NA,CASSQVNGGLGLDEKLFF,TGCGCCAGCAGCCAAGTTAACGGAGGTTTGGGGTTAGATGAAAAACTGTTTTTT
TRBD1,TRBJ2-1,TRBV29-1,once,CSVEGQGFYEQFF,TGCAGCGTTGAGGGACAGGGTTTTTATGAGCAGTTCTTC
NA,TRBJ1-2,TRBV4-3,NA,CASSQDLGGGFGYTF,TGCGCCAGCAGCCAAGATCTGGGAGGAGGGTTCGGCTACACCTTC
NA,TRBJ1-3,TRBV2,NA,CASRYPEGATIYF,TGTGCCAGCAGGTACCCGGAAGGGGCCACCATATATTTT
NA,TRBJ1-6,TRBV6-5,NA,CASSYLDSGSPLHF,TGTGCCAGCAGTTACCTGGACAGTGGTTCACCCCTCCACTTT
TRBD1,TRBJ2-7,TRBV7-2,NA,CASSPRTGGPYEQYF,TGTGCCAGCAGCCCCCGGACAGGGGGCCCCTACGAGCAGTACTTC
NA,TRBJ2-7,TRBV3-1/TRBV3-2,NA,CASSQQSYEQYF,TGTGCCAGCAGTCAACAGTCCTACGAGCAGTACTTC
TRBD2,TRBJ2-2,TRBV7-9,once,CASSFITASGGLAGELFF,TGTGCCAGCAGCTTTATTACGGCTAGCGGGGGCCTAGCCGGGGAGCTGTTTTTT
TRBD1,TRBJ1-1,TRBV27,NA,CASSSTGGGHTEAFF,TGTGCCAGCAGTTCTACAGGGGGGGGACACACTGAAGCTTTCTTT
NA,TRBJ1-1,TRBV7-9,few,CASTETQNTEAFF,TGTGCCAGCACCGAAACACAGAACACTGAAGCTTTCTTT
TRBD1,TRBJ2-7,TRBV10-2,NA,CASSESLDRAADEQYF,TGCGCCAGCAGTGAGTCCCTAGACAGGGCCGCTGACGAGCAGTACTTC
NA,TRBJ2-7,TRBV6-6,NA,CASSSITGLYEQYF,TGTGCCAGCAGTTCAATCACAGGGCTATACGAGCAGTACTTC
TRBD1,TRBJ1-1,TRBV11-1,NA,CASSLDRTGRTEAFF,TGTGCCAGCAGCCTCGACCGGACAGGGAGGACTGAAGCTTTCTTT
NA,TRBJ2-2,TRBV9,NA,CASSVVTGGELFF,TGTGCCAGCAGCGTAGTTACGGGCGGGGAGCTGTTTTTT
TRBD1,TRBJ1-2,TRBV5-1,NA,CASSFWTGGGVYGYTF,TGCGCCAGCAGCTTCTGGACAGGGGGCGGAGTCTATGGCTACACCTTC
NA,TRBJ2-3,TRBV18,NA,CASSLQGPRTTDTQYF,TGTGCCAGCTCACTCCAGGGGCCCCGGACCACAGATACGCAGTATTTT
NA,TRBJ2-2,TRBV2,NA,CASSVWLRGLSGELFF,TGTGCCAGCAGTGTTTGGCTACGCGGACTGAGCGGGGAGCTGTTTTTT